Sequencing of this T cell receptor (beta chain) was carried out in a study of T cell changes during pregnancy in multiple sclerosis. The protocol was immunoSEQ multiplex PCR, while the TCRdb copy is restricted to in-frame clones and leaves out a portion. This table holds about 68,000 clones, just over 90% found once. Germline values: CDR1 LNHNV, CDR2 YYDKDF (reference sequence). With 3 bases removed from V and 11 bases from J, the gap between germline ends came to 13 bases. The CDR3 sequence is 12 residues long. The TCR was taken from a female donor in good health, enrolled as a control in a pregnancy study. The chain uses TRBV15 and TRBJ1-1; TRBD1 is a possible D gene (5 bases). The specimen was peripheral blood, collected in the second trimester of pregnancy. CDR3 in DNA: TGTGCCACCAGCAGGGGGGGAATCAGGGCTTTCTTT. It specifies CATSRGGIRAFF. The full variable domain, completed using reference TRBV15 and TRBJ1-1, is DAMVIQNPRYQVTQFGKPVTLSCSQTLNHNVMYWYQQKSSQAPKLLFHYYDKDFNNEADTPDNFQSRRPNTSFCFLDIRSPGLGDTAMYLCATSRGGIRAFFGQGTRLTVV.